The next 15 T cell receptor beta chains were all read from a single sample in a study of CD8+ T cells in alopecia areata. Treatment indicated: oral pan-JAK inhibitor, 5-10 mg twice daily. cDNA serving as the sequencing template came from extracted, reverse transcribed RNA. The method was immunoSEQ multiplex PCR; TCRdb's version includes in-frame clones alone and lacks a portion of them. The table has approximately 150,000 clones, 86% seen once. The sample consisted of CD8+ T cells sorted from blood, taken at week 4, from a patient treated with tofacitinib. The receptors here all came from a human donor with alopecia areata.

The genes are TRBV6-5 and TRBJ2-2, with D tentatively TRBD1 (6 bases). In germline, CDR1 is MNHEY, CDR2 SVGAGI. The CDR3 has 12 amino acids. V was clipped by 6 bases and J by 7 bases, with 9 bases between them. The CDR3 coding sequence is TGTGCCAGCAGACAGGGCCACGGGGAGCTGTTTTTT. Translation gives CASRQGHGELFF.

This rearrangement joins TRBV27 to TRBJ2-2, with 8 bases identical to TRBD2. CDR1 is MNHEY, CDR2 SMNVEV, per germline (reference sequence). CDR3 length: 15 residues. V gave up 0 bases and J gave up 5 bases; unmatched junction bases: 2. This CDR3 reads CASSLSAGGTGELFF. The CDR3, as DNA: TGTGCCAGCAGTTTATCGGCGGGGGGAACCGGGGAGCTGTTTTTT.

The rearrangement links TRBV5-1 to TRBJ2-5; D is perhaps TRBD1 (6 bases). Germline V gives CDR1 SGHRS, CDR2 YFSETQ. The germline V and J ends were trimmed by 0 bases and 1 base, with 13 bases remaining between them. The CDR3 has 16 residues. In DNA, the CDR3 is TGCGCCAGCAGCTTGGGGGCCGGACAGCCCCAAGAGACCCAGTACTTC. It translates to CASSLGAGQPQETQYF.

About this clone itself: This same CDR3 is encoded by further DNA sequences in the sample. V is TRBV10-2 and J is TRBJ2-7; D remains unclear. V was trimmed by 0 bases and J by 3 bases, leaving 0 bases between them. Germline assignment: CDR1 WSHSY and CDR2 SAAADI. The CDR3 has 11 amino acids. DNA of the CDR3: TGCGCCAGCAGTGAGTCCTACGAGCAGTACTTC. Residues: CASSESYEQYF.

CDR3 DNA sequence: TGTGCCTGGAGTGACGCTAATGAGCAGTTCTTC. Protein product: CAWSDANEQFF. This chain links TRBV30 with TRBJ2-1; unclear D gene. The V and J ends lost 1 base and 7 bases respectively, with 5 bases between them. This CDR3 spans 11 amino acids. Germline CDR1 is GTSNPN and CDR2 is SVGIG (reference sequence).

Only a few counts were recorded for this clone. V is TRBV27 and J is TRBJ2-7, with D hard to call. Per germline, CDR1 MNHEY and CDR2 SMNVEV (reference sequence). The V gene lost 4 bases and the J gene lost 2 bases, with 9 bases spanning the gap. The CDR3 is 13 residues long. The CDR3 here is CASSSREAYEQYF. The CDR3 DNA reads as TGTGCCAGCAGTTCAAGGGAAGCCTACGAGCAGTACTTC.

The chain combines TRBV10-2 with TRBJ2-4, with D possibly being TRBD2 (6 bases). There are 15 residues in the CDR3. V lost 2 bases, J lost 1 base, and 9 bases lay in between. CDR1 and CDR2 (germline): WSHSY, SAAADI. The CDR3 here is CASSEGSGAKNIQYF. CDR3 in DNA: TGCGCCAGCAGTGAGGGAAGCGGGGCCAAAAACATTCAGTACTTC.

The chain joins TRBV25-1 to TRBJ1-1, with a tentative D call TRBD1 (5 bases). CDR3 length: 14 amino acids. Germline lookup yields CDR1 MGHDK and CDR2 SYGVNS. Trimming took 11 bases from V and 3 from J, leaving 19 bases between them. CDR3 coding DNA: TGTGCCGGCAAAAACGGGACCCTATACACTGAAGCTTTCTTT. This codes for CAGKNGTLYTEAFF.

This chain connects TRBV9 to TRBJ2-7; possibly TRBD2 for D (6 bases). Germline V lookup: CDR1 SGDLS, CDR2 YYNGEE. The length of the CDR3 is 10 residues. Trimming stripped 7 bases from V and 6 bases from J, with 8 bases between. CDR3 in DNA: TGTGCCAGCGGAGGGAGCGAGCAGTACTTC. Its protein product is CASGGSEQYF. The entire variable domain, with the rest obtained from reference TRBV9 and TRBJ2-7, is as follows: DSGVTQTPKHLITATGQRVTLRCSPRSGDLSVYWYQQSLDQGLQFLIQYYNGEERAKGNILERFSAQQFPDLHSELNLSSLELGDSALYFCASGGSEQYFGPGTRLTVT.

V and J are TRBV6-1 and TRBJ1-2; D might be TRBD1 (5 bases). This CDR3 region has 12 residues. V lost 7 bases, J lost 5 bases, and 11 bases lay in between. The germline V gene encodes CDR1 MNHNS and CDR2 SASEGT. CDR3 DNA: TGTGCCAGCACCGAGGACACGTATGGCTACACCTTC. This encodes CASTEDTYGYTF.

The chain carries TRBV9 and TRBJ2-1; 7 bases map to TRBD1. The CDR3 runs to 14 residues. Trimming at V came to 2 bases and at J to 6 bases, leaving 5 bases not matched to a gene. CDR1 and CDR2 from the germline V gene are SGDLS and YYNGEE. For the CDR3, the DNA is TGTGCCAGCAGCGTGATACAGGGGACCAATGAGCAGTTCTTC. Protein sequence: CASSVIQGTNEQFF.

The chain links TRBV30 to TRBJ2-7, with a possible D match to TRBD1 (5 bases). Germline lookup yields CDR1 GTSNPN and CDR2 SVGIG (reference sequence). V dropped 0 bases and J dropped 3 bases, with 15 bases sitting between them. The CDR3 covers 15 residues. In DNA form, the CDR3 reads TGTGCCTGGAGTGTACCCAGGGTTTCGGGCTACGAGCAGTACTTC. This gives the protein CAWSVPRVSGYEQYF.

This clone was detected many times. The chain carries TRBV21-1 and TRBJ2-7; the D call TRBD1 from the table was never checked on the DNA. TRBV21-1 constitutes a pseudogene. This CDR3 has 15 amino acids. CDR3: CASSKDPGISYEQYF. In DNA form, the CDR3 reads TGTGCCAGCAGCAAAGATCCAGGAATCTCCTACGAGCAGTACTTC.

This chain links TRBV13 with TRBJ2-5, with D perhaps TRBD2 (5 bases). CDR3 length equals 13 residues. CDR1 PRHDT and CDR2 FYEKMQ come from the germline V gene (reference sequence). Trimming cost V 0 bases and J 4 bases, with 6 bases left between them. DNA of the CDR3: TGTGCCAGCAGCTTAGGGCTAGCAGAGACCCAGTACTTC. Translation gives CASSLGLAETQYF.

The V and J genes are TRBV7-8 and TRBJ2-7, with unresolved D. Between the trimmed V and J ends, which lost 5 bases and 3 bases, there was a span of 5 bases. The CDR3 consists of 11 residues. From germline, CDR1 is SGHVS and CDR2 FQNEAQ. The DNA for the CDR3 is TGTGCCAGCAGCCCTTACTACGAGCAGTACTTC. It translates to CASSPYYEQYF.